One sample yielded the 21 T cell receptor beta chains listed below, sequenced in a study of T-cell reconstitution after alpha-beta-depleted transplantation in children. Unique molecular identifiers were used to barcode this TCRbeta library. MiXCR, run by TCRdb on the PCR reads, gives a single entry per CDR3 protein. The data hold approximately 82,000 distinct CDR3 sequences, with 15% to 20% observed a single time. The starting material was PBMCs, mostly from graft donor cells, obtained 360 days after TCRalphabeta/CD19-depleted stem cell transplant. These receptors were taken from a male patient under 10 years old who had a stem cell transplant for acute lymphoblastic leukemia, so the T cells may come from the graft donor.

This clonotype was detected only a few times. This chain uses TRBV28 with TRBJ1-1, with a possible D match to TRBD1 (5 bases). The CDR3 is 13 amino acids. Germline lookup yields CDR1 MDHEN and CDR2 SYDVKM. Between the trimmed V and J ends, which lost 6 bases and 10 bases, there was a span of 18 bases. The CDR3 DNA is TGTGCCAGCAGCAACCCCCCAGGGTTTTCAGCTTTCTTT. Encoded protein: CASSNPPGFSAFF.

The rearrangement joins TRBV12-3 or TRBV12-4 to TRBJ1-4; D uncertain. The CDR3 spans 14 residues. Trimming pared 6 bases from V and 3 bases from J, leaving 11 bases between. The CDR3 region is CASSGRLSNEKLFF. The DNA of the CDR3 is TGTGCCAGCAGCGGACGTTTGTCTAATGAAAAACTGTTTTTT.

The genes are TRBV12-3 or TRBV12-4 and TRBJ1-4; TRBD1 might be the D (5 bases). V lost 8 bases and J lost 5, with 18 bases in between. CDR3 length: 15 residues. CDR3 sequence reads: CASGVRWGLNEKLFF. In DNA, the CDR3 is TGTGCCAGCGGAGTTCGCTGGGGACTAAATGAAAAACTGTTTTTT.

This clonotype has a count of ten or more. V and J are TRBV18 and TRBJ2-7; 10 positions match TRBD2. After removal of 1 base from V and 2 bases from J, the junction contained 5 bases not matched to a gene. CDR1 KGHSH and CDR2 LQKENI come from the germline V gene. This CDR3 is built from 16 residues. For the CDR3, the DNA is TGTGCCAGCTCACCACACCTAGCGGGAGTTGCCTACGAGCAGTACTTC. Translating it yields CASSPHLAGVAYEQYF. The full variable domain, completed using reference TRBV18 and TRBJ2-7, is NAGVMQNPRHLVRRRGQEARLRCSPMKGHSHVYWYRQLPEEGLKFMVYLQKENIIDESGMPKERFSAEFPKEGPSILRIQQVVRGDSAAYFCASSPHLAGVAYEQYFGPGTRLTVT.

The chain recombines TRBV10-3 with TRBJ2-4; D perhaps matches TRBD1 (5 bases). The V and J ends lost 8 bases and 1 base respectively, with 12 bases between them. The germline V gene encodes CDR1 ENHRY and CDR2 SYGVKD. The CDR3 covers 14 residues. Written as DNA, the CDR3 is TGTGCCATCGCACAGGCATCGGCCAAAAACATTCAGTACTTC. It is translated as CAIAQASAKNIQYF.

In this sample, this clonotype turned up a few times. The chain combines TRBV18 with TRBJ2-5, with 10 bases fitting TRBD2. Losses at the gene ends were 2 bases for V and 3 bases for J; bases not matched to a gene: 6. Germline CDR1 KGHSH, CDR2 LQKENI. The CDR3 covers 16 residues. CDR3 region: CASSPIAGGLKETQYF. CDR3 nucleotide sequence: TGTGCCAGCTCACCAATAGCGGGAGGCCTAAAAGAGACCCAGTACTTC. The full variable domain, in which reference TRBV18 and TRBJ2-5 provide the parts outside the CDR3, is NAGVMQNPRHLVRRRGQEARLRCSPMKGHSHVYWYRQLPEEGLKFMVYLQKENIIDESGMPKERFSAEFPKEGPSILRIQQVVRGDSAAYFCASSPIAGGLKETQYFGPGTRLLVL.

This clonotype has at least ten counts. The gene calls are TRBV6-5 and TRBJ2-1; 9 bases are shared with TRBD2. Per the germline V gene, CDR1 is MNHEY and CDR2 is SVGAGI. With V trimmed by 2 bases and J by 8 bases, 10 bases remained unmatched. The CDR3 is made up of 16 amino acids. In nucleotides, the CDR3 is TGTGCCAGCAGTTACGGGGGACTAGCCCATGTGGATGAGCAGTTCTTC. Amino acids: CASSYGGLAHVDEQFF.

The chain recombines TRBV20-1 with TRBJ1-5; D is possibly TRBD1 (5 bases). CDR1 is DFQATT, CDR2 SNEGSKA, per germline (reference sequence). V gave up 5 bases and J gave up 1 base, with 12 bases separating them. The CDR3 is made up of 14 amino acids. Written as DNA, the CDR3 is TGCAGTGCTCCCCGGGACGGGAGCAATCAGCCCCAGCATTTT. It encodes CSAPRDGSNQPQHF.

The J gene is TRBJ2-1, the V gene TRBV20-1; TRBD2 is a possible D gene (5 bases). The V gene's germline CDR1 is DFQATT and CDR2 SNEGSKA (reference sequence). V lost 2 bases, J lost 0 bases, and 20 bases lay in between. The length of the CDR3 is 18 residues. In DNA, the CDR3 is TGCAGTGCTAGAACGGCTAGCTATATATCGAGCTCCTACAATGAGCAGTTCTTC. It translates to CSARTASYISSSYNEQFF.

The V and J genes are TRBV20-1 and TRBJ2-3; TRBD2 matches 9 bases. V lost 0 bases, J lost 2 bases, and 9 bases stayed unmatched. Germline V gene data show CDR1 as DFQATT and CDR2 as SNEGSKA (reference sequence). This CDR3 has 17 amino acids. The CDR3 loop reads CSARDVVAGVITDTQYF. CDR3 in DNA: TGCAGTGCTAGAGACGTAGTAGCGGGAGTAATCACAGATACGCAGTATTTT.

This clonotype was counted ten times or more. The V call is TRBV25-1, the J call TRBJ2-3; 7 positions agree with TRBD2. Trimming cost V 1 base and J 5 bases; bases outside gene matches: 6. This CDR3 has 15 residues. The germline V gene has CDR1 MGHDK and CDR2 SYGVNS. CDR3 bases: TGTGCCAGCAGTGAATTCGCGGGGGTTCAAGATACGCAGTATTTT. Residues: CASSEFAGVQDTQYF.

The chain joins TRBV20-1 to TRBJ2-1; perhaps D is TRBD1 or TRBD2 (5 bases each). The CDR3 consists of 13 residues. Trimming stripped 5 bases from V and 12 bases from J, with 20 bases between. The V gene's germline CDR1 is DFQATT and CDR2 SNEGSKA (reference sequence). This CDR3 is CSASPGPSMRQFF. DNA for the CDR3: TGCAGTGCTTCACCGGGACCATCAATGAGGCAGTTCTTC.

The chain carries TRBV27 and TRBJ2-4; either TRBD1 or TRBD2 may fit D (5 bases each). This CDR3 is 14 amino acids long. V lost 6 bases and J 6 bases, leaving 15 bases between the germline ends. The germline V gene encodes CDR1 MNHEY and CDR2 SMNVEV (reference sequence). This CDR3 reads CASSQSGARNIQYF. CDR3 sequence (DNA): TGTGCCAGCAGCCAGTCCGGGGCTAGAAACATTCAGTACTTC.

This clonotype has a count of ten or more. The chain recombines TRBV11-1 with TRBJ2-2, with 9 nucleotides matching TRBD2. The V gene's germline CDR1 is SGHAT and CDR2 FQDESV (reference sequence). The CDR3 runs 20 residues. V trimming: 0 bases; J trimming: 5 bases; junction bases outside the gene matches: 16. The CDR3 bases are TGTGCCAGCAGCTTAGCGAAAGCGGCTAGCGGGAAAATGAAGACCGGGGAGCTGTTTTTT. Its translation is CASSLAKAASGKMKTGELFF.

This clonotype was seen a handful of times. The genes are TRBV12-3 or TRBV12-4 and TRBJ2-5, with D perhaps TRBD2 (5 bases). The CDR3 runs 14 residues. The V gene lost 0 bases and the J gene lost 7 bases, with 12 bases spanning the gap. The CDR3 sequence is CASSLALGVWTQYF. Here the CDR3 DNA reads TGTGCCAGCAGTTTAGCACTAGGAGTGTGGACCCAGTACTTC.

This clonotype occurred a few times. This sequence joins TRBV5-1 and TRBJ2-1; TRBD2 matches at 14 bases. V dropped 6 bases and J dropped 10; count of bases not matched to a gene: 6. The CDR3 runs 14 residues. Germline V gene sequence: CDR1 SGHRS, CDR2 YFSETQ. The CDR3 protein is CASNGLAGGREQFF. The CDR3 DNA reads TGCGCCAGCAATGGACTAGCGGGAGGCAGGGAGCAGTTCTTC.

The chain recombines TRBV7-9 with TRBJ2-3, with 7 bases matching TRBD1. The length of the CDR3 is 14 residues. Germline loops: CDR1 SEHNR, CDR2 FQNEAQ (reference sequence). V shed 4 bases and J 6 bases; nucleotides not matched to a gene: 7. The DNA of the CDR3 is TGTGCCAGCAGCTCTCTCGGGACAGTGGATACGCAGTATTTT. Amino acid sequence: CASSSLGTVDTQYF.

In DNA form, the CDR3 reads TGTGCCAGCAGCATTACACGGGCGGCAGATACGCAGTATTTT. Amino acid sequence: CASSITRAADTQYF. This chain links TRBV7-9 with TRBJ2-3, with D unresolved. The CDR3 length is 14 residues. Germline CDR1 SEHNR, CDR2 FQNEAQ (reference sequence). Trimming stripped 5 bases from V and 4 bases from J, with 13 bases between.

This clonotype has just a few counts. The rearrangement joins TRBV7-9 to TRBJ1-2; 11 bases line up with TRBD1. From germline, CDR1 is SEHNR and CDR2 FQNEAQ (reference sequence). Trimming removed 3 bases from V and 6 bases from J; junction bases left unmatched: 6. The CDR3 is made up of 15 amino acids. The CDR3 nucleotides read TGTGCCAGCAGCTTCGGGACAGGGGGGAAAAATGGCTACACCTTC. Translated: CASSFGTGGKNGYTF.

The rearrangement joins TRBV5-6 to TRBJ2-3; D is undetermined. CDR1 and CDR2 from the germline V gene are SGHDT and YYEEEE. The CDR3 totals 15 residues. V lost 4 bases and J lost 2, with 14 bases in between. The CDR3 sequence: CASSLRPGHTDTQYF. CDR3 nucleotides: TGTGCCAGCAGCCTCCGGCCCGGGCACACAGATACGCAGTATTTT.

This clonotype was detected many times. The chain joins TRBV12-3 or TRBV12-4 to TRBJ2-1, with 12 bases that match TRBD2. CDR3 size: 16 residues. V lost 5 bases, J lost 6 bases, and 8 bases stayed unmatched. CDR3 protein: CASSPVLAGGSNEQFF. The CDR3 DNA follows: TGTGCCAGCAGTCCGGTACTAGCGGGAGGAAGCAATGAGCAGTTCTTC.